What follows are 9 T cell receptor beta chains derived from one specimen sequenced in a study of cytomegalovirus exposure and HLA in healthy donors. The PCR had 60 Vbeta and 13 Jbeta primers. Using immunoSEQ multiplex PCR, the repertoire was profiled, and TCRdb retains in-frame clones only, with some absent. Among 150,000 to 200,000 clones listed, approximately 80% were seen once. The source material was PBMCs. These receptors all come from a middle-aged woman in good health and CMV-seronegative.

The gene calls are TRBV4-3 and TRBJ2-6, with 8 bases matching TRBD1. The CDR3 is 20 residues long. The V gene end was trimmed by 0 bases and the J gene end by 2 bases; junction bases not matched to a gene: 12. Looked up from germline, CDR1 is LGHNA and CDR2 is YSLEER. The CDR3: CASSQDPVGTGAPGANVLTF. CDR3 DNA: TGCGCCAGCAGCCAAGATCCTGTGGGGACAGGAGCTCCTGGGGCCAACGTCCTGACTTTC.

The rearrangement uses TRBV5-1 and TRBJ2-3; D is perhaps TRBD2 (5 bases). V dropped 4 bases and J dropped 6 bases, with 9 bases sitting between them. From germline, CDR1 is SGHRS and CDR2 YFSETQ. This CDR3 has 12 amino acids. CDR3 sequence reads: CASSLWRDTQYF. In nucleotides, the CDR3 is TGCGCCAGCAGCCTGTGGAGGGATACGCAGTATTTT.

The chain links TRBV6-4 to TRBJ1-1; no clear D gene. The length of the CDR3 is 13 residues. Per germline, CDR1 MRHNA and CDR2 SNTAGT. Trimming left V 5 bases short and J 1 base short, with 8 bases between. The CDR3 nucleotides read TGTGCCAGCAGTCAGGCGAGGAACACTGAAGCTTTCTTT. It codes for CASSQARNTEAFF.

V gene TRBV7-9 combines with J gene TRBJ1-2; a possible D gene is TRBD1 (6 bases). The CDR3 is made up of 15 amino acids. CDR1 is SEHNR and CDR2 is FQNEAQ in the germline V gene (reference sequence). Trimming shortened V by 2 bases and J by 1 base, and 11 bases separated the two germline ends. The CDR3 nucleotides are TGTGCCAGCAGCTTACAGGGGTTATTTAACTATGGCTACACCTTC. Protein product: CASSLQGLFNYGYTF.

V usage is TRBV5-4 and J usage is TRBJ1-1; tentative D call: TRBD1 (5 bases). The CDR3 sequence is 12 residues long. V gave up 0 bases and J gave up 8 bases, with 8 bases separating them. Per the germline V gene, CDR1 is SGHNT and CDR2 is YYREEE (reference sequence). CDR3 protein: CASSLERGEAFF. The CDR3 DNA reads as TGTGCCAGCAGCTTGGAGCGGGGGGAAGCTTTCTTT.

A few counts support this clone. The chain combines TRBV7-6 with TRBJ2-1; 7 bases are a match to TRBD2. The V segment lost 4 bases and the J segment 4 bases; nucleotides outside the gene matches: 10. The CDR3 has 16 amino acids. Germline loops: CDR1 SGHVS, CDR2 FNYEAQ. The CDR3 bases are TGTGCCAGCAGCTCCACCCTACCAGCGGGATACAATGAGCAGTTCTTC. Its translation is CASSSTLPAGYNEQFF.

The chain couples TRBV19 to TRBJ1-2; a possible D gene is TRBD1 (6 bases). CDR1 is LNHDA, CDR2 SQIVND, per germline (reference sequence). Trimming shortened V by 1 base and J by 6 bases, and 21 bases separated the two germline ends. The length of the CDR3 is 17 residues. The CDR3 here is CASSIGPGGSRGHGYTF. CDR3 nucleotide sequence: TGTGCCAGTAGTATAGGCCCGGGGGGCTCCAGGGGCCATGGCTACACCTTC. Variable domain in full (rest from reference TRBV19 and TRBJ1-2): DGGITQSPKYLFRKEGQNVTLSCEQNLNHDAMYWYRQDPGQGLRLIYYSQIVNDFQKGDIAEGYSVSREKKESFPLTVTSAQKNPTAFYLCASSIGPGGSRGHGYTFGSGTRLTVV.

DNA of the CDR3: TGTGCCTGGAGTCCGATAACAGGGTGGGCCACTGAAGCTTTCTTT. This gives the protein CAWSPITGWATEAFF. The genes are TRBV30 and TRBJ1-1; tentatively, D is TRBD1 (6 bases). Germline assignment: CDR1 GTSNPN and CDR2 SVGIG (reference sequence). The CDR3 has 15 residues. V was trimmed by 2 bases and J by 4 bases, leaving 17 bases between them.

This clone came up a few times. The gene calls are TRBV30 and TRBJ1-2, with 11 bases fitting TRBD1. V lost 7 bases to trimming and J lost 5 bases; unmatched junction nucleotides: 6. Per germline, CDR1 GTSNPN and CDR2 SVGIG (reference sequence). There are 13 residues in the CDR3. The CDR3 protein is CASTGTGGYGYTF. The DNA of the CDR3 is TGTGCCTCCACCGGGACAGGGGGATATGGCTACACCTTC.